This TCR beta chain was sequenced for a study of Ad26.COV2.S vaccination and SARS-CoV-2 variants. The protocol was immunoSEQ multiplex PCR, while the TCRdb copy is restricted to in-frame clones and leaves out a portion. The sample includes fewer than 600,000 clones, 80% to 90% of them seen just once. This CDR3 comprises 16 residues. With 1 base clipped from V and 4 bases from J, the junction kept 7 bases outside the gene matches. Per the germline V gene, CDR1 is MGHRA and CDR2 is YSYEKL. Study-wide points: Post-vaccination spike-specific CD8+ and CD4+ T cell responses reportedly had substantial breadth.

Specified treatment: some 19 received Ad26.COV2.S at low or high dose, single or two shots; 5 received placebo; per-sample allocation not given. Each sample was drawn 63 days after the first injection (of vaccine or placebo). Of note for this clone: Antigen: not known.

V is TRBV4-1 and J is TRBJ1-2, with 9 bases matching TRBD1. The clonotype was recovered from a person between 18 and 60 years old who received the Ad26.COV2.S COVID-19 vaccine or a placebo. The specimen comprised peripheral blood, sampled in a trial of Ad26.COV2.S vaccine versus placebo. The CDR3 nucleotides are TGCGCCAGCAGCCAAGGGGGACAGGGACCTTTCTATGGCTACACCTTC. This codes for CASSQGGQGPFYGYTF.